Here is one T cell receptor beta chain with its context. What it binds is not known. Germline V gives CDR1 SGHTA, CDR2 FQGNSA. The CDR3 consists of 16 residues. V lost 5 bases and J lost 4; bases outside the gene matches: 12. This sample was taken from a study of OX40 agonist ivuxolimab in advanced cancers. Study summary: Dose-escalation patients were diagnosed with hepatocellular carcinoma, melanoma, renal cell cancer or head and neck cancer.

Profiled with immunoSEQ multiplex PCR; TCRdb holds only in-frame clones, not every one. The data hold more than 95,000 clones, with roughly nine tenths observed a single time. Notes on the study in general: Relative to CD4+ cells, CD8+ T cells on average had more expanded clones.

The chain employs TRBV7-2 and TRBJ2-7; TRBD1 agrees at 9 bases. The receptor was isolated from an adult with an advanced solid tumor such as melanoma, head and neck, liver or kidney cancer. The specimen was CD4+ or CD8+ T cells sorted from blood, collected in a trial of the OX40 agonist ivuxolimab. The CDR3 coding sequence is TGTGCCAGCAGCCTCACTGGACAGGGGCTTTCTTACGAGCAGTACTTC. It encodes CASSLTGQGLSYEQYF.